These 12 T cell receptor beta chains originate from one sample sequenced in a study of shared T cell receptors in the human thymus. Clones were read by immunoSEQ multiplex PCR, and TCRdb kept only the in-frame ones, dropping some. The sample consists of about 660,000 clones, about 89% of them appearing once. This same sample was also part of a study on human thymus T cells.

The sample was thymocytes. These receptors originate from a boy in the first two years of life with a congenital heart defect.

The chain employs TRBV4-3 and TRBJ2-7, with 7 bases lining up with TRBD2. V dropped 1 base and J dropped 0; count of bases not matched to a gene: 3. The CDR3 sequence is 15 residues long. The germline CDR1 and CDR2 sequences are LGHNA and YSLEER. The CDR3 coding sequence is TGCGCCAGCAGCCAAGGGGGGGGAAGCTCCTACGAGCAGTACTTC. Encoded protein: CASSQGGGSSYEQYF.

The rearrangement uses TRBV6-6 and TRBJ2-3; D unclear. Germline V gene sequence: CDR1 MNHNY, CDR2 SVGAGI (reference sequence). CDR3 size: 14 residues. V was trimmed by 6 bases and J by 5 bases, leaving 15 bases between them. Here the CDR3 reads CASSTRELEDTQYF. As DNA, the CDR3 is TGTGCCAGCAGCACCCGAGAGCTCGAAGATACGCAGTATTTT.

The chain recombines TRBV19 with TRBJ1-2; D is unclear. The germline V gene has CDR1 LNHDA and CDR2 SQIVND (reference sequence). CDR3 length equals 12 residues. V was clipped by 5 bases and J by 8 bases, with 12 bases between them. The CDR3 protein is CASSLPTRGYTF. The CDR3 DNA is TGTGCCAGTAGTCTCCCCACGAGGGGCTACACCTTC.

CDR3 loop: CASTRGVGTEAFF. In DNA, the CDR3 is TGTGCCAGCACCCGGGGAGTCGGCACTGAAGCTTTCTTT. The chain is built from TRBV14 and TRBJ1-1; D remains unclear. V was trimmed by 7 bases and J by 4 bases, leaving 13 bases between them. CDR1 is SGHDN and CDR2 is FVKESK in the germline V gene. The CDR3 runs 13 residues.

The rearrangement uses TRBV7-2 and TRBJ2-7; weak D call: TRBD1 (5 bases). The CDR3 runs to 14 residues. Germline V lookup: CDR1 SGHTA, CDR2 FQGNSA. V was trimmed by 7 bases and J by 0 bases, leaving 13 bases between them. CDR3 nucleotides: TGTGCCAGCACCGTTCTGACAGCCTCCTACGAGCAGTACTTC. It specifies CASTVLTASYEQYF.

V gene TRBV4-1 combines with J gene TRBJ1-1; D unclear. The V end lost 1 base, the J end lost 4 bases, and 10 bases lay between the germline ends. This CDR3 contains 14 residues. The germline gives CDR1 MGHRA, CDR2 YSYEKL. The CDR3 DNA is TGCGCCAGCAGCCAAGGGGAAGAGGGCACTGAAGCTTTCTTT. This gives the protein CASSQGEEGTEAFF.

The V call is TRBV6-5, the J call TRBJ1-1; 10 nucleotides align to TRBD1. The CDR3 consists of 15 residues. Germline V gene data show CDR1 as MNHEY and CDR2 as SVGAGI. V trimming: 2 bases; J trimming: 3 bases; junction bases outside the gene matches: 3. CDR3 in amino acids: CASSYRGTGDTEAFF. The DNA for the CDR3 is TGTGCCAGCAGTTACCGGGGGACAGGGGACACTGAAGCTTTCTTT.

The chain couples TRBV7-2 to TRBJ1-1; the match to TRBD1 covers 10 bases. Germline-derived CDR1 and CDR2 are SGHTA and FQGNSA. This CDR3 comprises 13 residues. Trimming took 6 bases from V and 8 from J; bases not matched to a gene: 6. CDR3 region: CASSRDRGTEAFF. In DNA form, the CDR3 reads TGTGCCAGCAGTAGGGACAGGGGTACCGAAGCTTTCTTT. Combining the CDR3 with reference TRBV7-2 and TRBJ1-1 gives the whole variable domain GAGVSQSPSNKVTEKGKDVELRCDPISGHTALYWYRQSLGQGLEFLIYFQGNSAPDKSGLPSDRFSAERTGGSVSTLTIQRTQQEDSAVYLCASSRDRGTEAFFGQGTRLTVV.

The V and J genes are TRBV5-6 and TRBJ1-1, with 9 bases that match TRBD1. The CDR3 is made up of 15 amino acids. The germline V gene encodes CDR1 SGHDT and CDR2 YYEEEE. V was pared by 4 bases and J by 5 bases, with 9 bases of the junction left unmatched. CDR3 coding DNA: TGTGCCAGCAGCCTGACGACAGGGGGACAAACTGAAGCTTTCTTT. Its translation is CASSLTTGGQTEAFF.

V usage is TRBV6-4 and J usage is TRBJ2-7; 8 bases are shared with TRBD2. J was trimmed by 5 bases and V by 3 bases; bases with no gene match: 12. Germline-derived CDR1 and CDR2 are MRHNA and SNTAGT. CDR3 length equals 16 residues. The CDR3 nucleotides read TGTGCCAGCAGTGAACGCCCGGGACTAGGAACGAACGAGCAGTACTTC. Translated, it gives CASSERPGLGTNEQYF.

This chain links TRBV7-8 with TRBJ2-7; 9 bases agree with TRBD2. V lost 5 bases, J lost 0 bases, and 20 bases stayed unmatched. CDR1 is SGHVS and CDR2 is FQNEAQ in the germline V gene. The CDR3 has 20 amino acids. The CDR3 nucleotides are TGTGCCAGCAGCCAGCGAAAGGGACGGGTAGCGGGGGACAGCTCCTACGAGCAGTACTTC. It yields the protein CASSQRKGRVAGDSSYEQYF.

The J gene is TRBJ1-2, the V gene TRBV6-5; 10 positions agree with TRBD1. The CDR3 runs 15 residues. Looked up from germline, CDR1 is MNHEY and CDR2 is SVGAGI. V gave up 0 bases and J gave up 8 bases; unmatched junction bases: 6. The CDR3 is CASSYSRDRGGGYTF. The CDR3 bases are TGTGCCAGCAGTTACTCGAGGGACAGGGGTGGCGGCTACACCTTC.